The following is a TCR beta chain sequence with its context. Its cognate antigen is unknown. CDR3 length: 13 amino acids. The germline V gene has CDR1 LNHDA and CDR2 SQIVND (reference sequence). Trimming left V 2 bases short and J 6 bases short, with 11 bases between. Using immunoSEQ multiplex PCR, the repertoire was profiled, and TCRdb retains in-frame clones only, with some absent. The data hold about 60,000 clones, with 77% observed a single time. This specimen comes from a study of memory CD4+ T cells and cytomegalovirus serostatus. Study overall: Donors were healthy Belgian adults, under ten CMV seropositive and approximately 25 seronegative.

Findings and caveats of the study: Suggested: most of the CMV-linked TCR signature lies in CD4+ memory cells.

Single viable CD3+CD4+CD8-CD45RO+ cells were sorted as the memory CD4+ T cells. Sample: memory CD4+ T cells from blood. The receptor was derived from an adult in good health and CMV-seronegative. The V and J genes are TRBV19 and TRBJ2-7, with unresolved D. CDR3 sequence reads: CASSIRQVGEQYF. CDR3 coding DNA: TGTGCCAGTAGTATACGCCAGGTCGGCGAGCAGTACTTC.